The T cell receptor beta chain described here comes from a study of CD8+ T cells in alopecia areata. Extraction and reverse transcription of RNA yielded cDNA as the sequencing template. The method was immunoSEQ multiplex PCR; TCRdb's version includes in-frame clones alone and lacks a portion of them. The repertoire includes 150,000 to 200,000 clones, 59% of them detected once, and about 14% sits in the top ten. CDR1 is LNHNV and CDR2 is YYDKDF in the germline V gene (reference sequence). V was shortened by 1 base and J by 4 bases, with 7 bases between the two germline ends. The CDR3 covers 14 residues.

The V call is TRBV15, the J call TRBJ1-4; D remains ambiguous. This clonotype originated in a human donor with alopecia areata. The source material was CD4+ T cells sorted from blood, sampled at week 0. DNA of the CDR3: TGTGCCACCAGCAGAGCCCAGTATAATGAAAAACTGTTTTTT. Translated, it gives CATSRAQYNEKLFF.